This T cell receptor beta chain derives from a study of shared clonotypes between healthy human individuals. Naive CD8 cells were CD45RO-negative, positively selected for CCR7, excluding terminally differentiated effector memory CD45RA+ cells. Recent vaccinations or acute infections were absent in the healthy HIV-negative adult donors. Among the donors, all were Caucasian adults who lived in Nashville, Tennessee. TCRdb keeps only in-frame clones here, not all; method: immunoSEQ multiplex PCR. The sample has roughly 2,000,000 clones; roughly 94% are singletons. CDR3 length equals 15 residues. Germline CDR1 and CDR2: SGHNT and YYREEE (reference sequence). The ends were cut back, 4 bases at V and 3 bases at J, with 16 bases in the middle.

The V gene is TRBV5-4, the J gene TRBJ2-5; the D call may be TRBD1 or TRBD2 (5 bases each). The sample was naive CD8+ T cells sorted from blood. This TCR derives from a young man in good health. The CDR3 nucleotides read TGTGCCAGCAGCAGACACGGGGTAGGGGAAGAGACCCAGTACTTC. Translation: CASSRHGVGEETQYF.